This T cell receptor (beta chain) was recovered during a study of control samples from healthy donors and cancer patients. Germline V gene lookup returns CDR1 GTSNPN and CDR2 SVGIG (reference sequence). CDR3 length equals 13 residues. V trimming: 8 bases; J trimming: 6 bases; junction bases outside the gene matches: 10. Sequenced by immunoSEQ multiplex PCR; TCRdb stores in-frame clones only, minus some. This table holds around 68,000 clones, roughly 82% found once. This sequence joins TRBV30 and TRBJ1-2; 9 nucleotides match TRBD1. The sequence derives from a woman aged 45 to 65 with lung cancer. Source material: PBMCs. In DNA form, the CDR3 reads TGTGCCGGACAGTTCGGACAGGGGAATGGCTACACCTTC. Amino acid sequence: CAGQFGQGNGYTF. Together with reference TRBV30 and TRBJ1-2, the CDR3 gives the full variable domain: SQTIHQWPATLVQPVGSPLSLECTVEGTSNPNLYWYRQAAGRGLQLLFYSVGIGQISSEVPQNLSASRPQDRQFILSSKKLLLSDSGFYLCAGQFGQGNGYTFGSGTRLTVV.